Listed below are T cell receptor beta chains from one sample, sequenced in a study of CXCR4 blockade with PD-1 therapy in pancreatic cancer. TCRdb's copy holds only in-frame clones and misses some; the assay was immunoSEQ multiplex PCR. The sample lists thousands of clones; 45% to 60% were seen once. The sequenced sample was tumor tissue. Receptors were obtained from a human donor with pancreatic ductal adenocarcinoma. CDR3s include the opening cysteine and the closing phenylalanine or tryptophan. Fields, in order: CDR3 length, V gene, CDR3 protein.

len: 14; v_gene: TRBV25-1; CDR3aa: CASRGQPPSYGYTF
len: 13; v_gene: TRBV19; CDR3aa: CASRTGGNQPQHF
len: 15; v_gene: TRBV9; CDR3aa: CASSEWGDYTDTQYF
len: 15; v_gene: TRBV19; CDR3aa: CASSRTGLSYNEQFF
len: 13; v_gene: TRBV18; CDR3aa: CASSPPYDNEQFF
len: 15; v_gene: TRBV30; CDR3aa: CAWSVWGAVNTEAFF
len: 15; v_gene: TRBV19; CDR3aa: CASSIDQGGLNIQYF
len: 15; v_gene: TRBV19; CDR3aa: CASSIVPGEGTEAFF
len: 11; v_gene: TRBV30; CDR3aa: CAWSENHEQYF
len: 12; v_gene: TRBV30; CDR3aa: CAWSTPPGRAFF
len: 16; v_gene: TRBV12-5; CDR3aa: CASGLVIKGVYNEQFF
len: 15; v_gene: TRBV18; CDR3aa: CASSPRSGTGDGYTF
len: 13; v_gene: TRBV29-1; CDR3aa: CSVESGSADTQYF
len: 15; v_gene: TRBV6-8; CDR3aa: CASRRLGSNTGELFF
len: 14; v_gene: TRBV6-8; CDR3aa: CASSSLAGDYEQYF
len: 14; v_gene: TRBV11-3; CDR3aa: CASSLSAGRKTQYF